This TCR beta chain comes out of a study of somatic mutations in cytotoxic T cells in rheumatoid arthritis. Germline lookup yields CDR1 MNHEY and CDR2 SVGAGI. Trimming took off 6 bases at V and 2 bases at J, with 10 bases between the two ends. The CDR3 consists of 13 residues. Clones were sequenced by immunoSEQ multiplex PCR, and TCRdb holds only the in-frame ones, with some missing. Found here are about 26,000 clones, around 76% of them singletons; the top ten hold roughly 5.6%. The TCR sequence derives from a man between 45 and 60 years old in good health. V usage is TRBV6-5 and J usage is TRBJ1-1; the D is unclear. What was sequenced was CD8+ T cells sorted from blood. CDR3 protein: CASSPSLNTEAFF. DNA for the CDR3: TGTGCCAGCAGCCCGAGTCTAAACACTGAAGCTTTCTTT.